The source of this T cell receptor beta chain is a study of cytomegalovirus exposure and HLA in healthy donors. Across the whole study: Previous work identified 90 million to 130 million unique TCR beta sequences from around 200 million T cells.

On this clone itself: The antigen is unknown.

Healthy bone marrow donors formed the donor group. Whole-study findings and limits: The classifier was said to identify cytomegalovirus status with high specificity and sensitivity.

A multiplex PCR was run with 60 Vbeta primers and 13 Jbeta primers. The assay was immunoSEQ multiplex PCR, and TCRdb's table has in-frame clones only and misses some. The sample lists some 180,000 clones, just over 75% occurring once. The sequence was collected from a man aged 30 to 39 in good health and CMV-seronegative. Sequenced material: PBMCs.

CDR3 nucleotide sequence: TGTGCCAGCAGCAAACTTAGCGGGAGTTCTGGGGCCAACGTCCTGACTTTC. Protein sequence: CASSKLSGSSGANVLTF. The chain is built from TRBV7-6 and TRBJ2-6, with TRBD2 identical over 9 bases. V was clipped by 5 bases and J by 1 base; unmatched bases: 6. The germline CDR1 and CDR2 sequences are SGHVS and FNYEAQ. The CDR3 length is 17 residues. The entire variable domain, with the rest obtained from reference TRBV7-6 and TRBJ2-6, is as follows: GAGVSQSPRYKVTKRGQDVALRCDPISGHVSLYWYRQALGQGPEFLTYFNYEAQQDKSGLPNDRFSAERPEGSISTLTIQRTEQRDSAMYRCASSKLSGSSGANVLTFGAGSRLTVL.